The T cell receptor (beta chain) under discussion was sequenced for a study of blood T cell repertoires in COVID-19. V shed 2 bases and J 0 bases; nucleotides not matched to a gene: 10. The germline V gene has CDR1 SGHVT and CDR2 SQSDAQ. The CDR3 is 18 amino acids. Per the study methods: Counts of nucleated cells, estimated from reference gene primer amplification, were obtained. The table came from immunoSEQ multiplex PCR; TCRdb's copy has only in-frame clones and leaves some out. Clone size and the V and J calls come from that table; the DNA yielded D and trimming. The table lists fewer than 200,000 clones, 82% of them singletons. In terms of age and location, participants ranged from roughly 18 to 90 years and lived in about two dozen US areas. Cohort allocation depended upon clinical history that participants reported.

The TCR sequence derives from a woman aged 55-70 years with acute COVID-19. Sequenced: PBMCs or T cells enriched from blood (not recorded which). The genes are TRBV7-4 and TRBJ1-5, with 7 bases identical to TRBD1. CDR3 sequence reads: CASSLSGEGQYSNQPQHF. CDR3 nucleotides: TGTGCCAGCAGCTTAAGCGGAGAGGGACAGTATAGCAATCAGCCCCAGCATTTT.